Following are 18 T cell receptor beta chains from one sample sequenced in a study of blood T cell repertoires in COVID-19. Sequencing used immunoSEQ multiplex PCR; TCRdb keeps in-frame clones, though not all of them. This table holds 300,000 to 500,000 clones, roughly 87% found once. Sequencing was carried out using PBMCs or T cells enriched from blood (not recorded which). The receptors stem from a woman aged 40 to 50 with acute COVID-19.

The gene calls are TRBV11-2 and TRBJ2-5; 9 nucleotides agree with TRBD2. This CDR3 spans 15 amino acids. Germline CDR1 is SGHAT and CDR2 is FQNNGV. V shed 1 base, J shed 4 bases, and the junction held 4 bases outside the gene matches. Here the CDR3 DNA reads TGTGCCAGCAGCTTAGTTGCGGGGGGGCCAGAGACCCAGTACTTC. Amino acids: CASSLVAGGPETQYF.

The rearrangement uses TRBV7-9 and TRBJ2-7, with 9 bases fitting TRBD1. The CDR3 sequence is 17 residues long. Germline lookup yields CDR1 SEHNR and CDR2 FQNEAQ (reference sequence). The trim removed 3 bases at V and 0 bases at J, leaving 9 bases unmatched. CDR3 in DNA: TGTGCCAGCAGCTTCGTTGCAGGGACAGGGTTCTCCTACGAGCAGTACTTC. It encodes CASSFVAGTGFSYEQYF.

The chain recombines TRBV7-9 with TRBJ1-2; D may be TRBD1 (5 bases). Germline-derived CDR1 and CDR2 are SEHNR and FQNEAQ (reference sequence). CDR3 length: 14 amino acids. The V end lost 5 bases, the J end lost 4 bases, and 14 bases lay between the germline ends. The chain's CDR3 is CASSGGAAIYGYTF. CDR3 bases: TGTGCCAGCAGCGGCGGGGCGGCGATCTATGGCTACACCTTC.

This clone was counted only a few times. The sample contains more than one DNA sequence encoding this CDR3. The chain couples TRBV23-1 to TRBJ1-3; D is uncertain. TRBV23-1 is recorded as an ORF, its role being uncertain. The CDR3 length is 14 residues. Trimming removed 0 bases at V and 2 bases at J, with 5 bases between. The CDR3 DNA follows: TGCGCCAGCAGTCAATCGAGCCCTGGAAACACCATATATTTT. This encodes CASSQSSPGNTIYF.

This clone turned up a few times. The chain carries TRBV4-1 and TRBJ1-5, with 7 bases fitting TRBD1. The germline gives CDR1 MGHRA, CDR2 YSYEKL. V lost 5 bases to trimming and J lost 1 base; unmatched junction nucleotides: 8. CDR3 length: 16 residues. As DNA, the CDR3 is TGCGCCAGCAGCACCGGACAGGCCCGAAGCAATCAGCCCCAGCATTTT. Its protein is CASSTGQARSNQPQHF.

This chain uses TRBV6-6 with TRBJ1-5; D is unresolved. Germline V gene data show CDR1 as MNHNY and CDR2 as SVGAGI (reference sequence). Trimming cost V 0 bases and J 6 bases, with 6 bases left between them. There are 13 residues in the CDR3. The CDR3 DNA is TGTGCCAGCAGTTACTCTGAGATTCAGCCCCAGCATTTT. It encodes CASSYSEIQPQHF.

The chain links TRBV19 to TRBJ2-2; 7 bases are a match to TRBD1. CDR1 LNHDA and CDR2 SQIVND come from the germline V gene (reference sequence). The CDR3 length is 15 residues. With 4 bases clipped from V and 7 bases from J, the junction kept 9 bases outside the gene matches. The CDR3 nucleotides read TGTGCCAGTAGTACCAGAGACAGGGTTAACGGGGAGCTGTTTTTT. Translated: CASSTRDRVNGELFF.

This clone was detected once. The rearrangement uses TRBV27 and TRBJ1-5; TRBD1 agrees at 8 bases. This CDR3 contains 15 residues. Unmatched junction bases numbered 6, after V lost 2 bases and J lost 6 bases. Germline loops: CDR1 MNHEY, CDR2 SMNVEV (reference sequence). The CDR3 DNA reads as TGTGCCAGCAGTTTAGGACAGGGATTTCGTCAGCCCCAGCATTTT. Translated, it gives CASSLGQGFRQPQHF.

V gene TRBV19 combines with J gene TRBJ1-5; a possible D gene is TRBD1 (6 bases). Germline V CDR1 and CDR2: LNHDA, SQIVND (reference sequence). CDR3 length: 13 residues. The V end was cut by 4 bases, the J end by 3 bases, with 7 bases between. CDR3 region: CASSTGANQPQHF. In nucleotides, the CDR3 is TGTGCCAGTAGTACAGGGGCCAATCAGCCCCAGCATTTT.

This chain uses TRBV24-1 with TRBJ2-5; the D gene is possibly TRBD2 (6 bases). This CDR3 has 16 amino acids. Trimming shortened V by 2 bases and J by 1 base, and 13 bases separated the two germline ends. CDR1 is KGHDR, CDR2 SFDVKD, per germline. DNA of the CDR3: TGTGCCACCAGTGATTACGACGGGGAGGCCCAAGAGACCCAGTACTTC. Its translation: CATSDYDGEAQETQYF.

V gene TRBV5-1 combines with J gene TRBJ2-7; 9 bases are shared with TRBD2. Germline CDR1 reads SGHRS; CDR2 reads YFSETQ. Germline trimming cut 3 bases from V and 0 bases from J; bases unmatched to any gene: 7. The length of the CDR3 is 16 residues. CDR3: CASSSNLAGNSYEQYF. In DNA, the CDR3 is TGCGCCAGCAGCTCAAACCTAGCGGGGAACTCCTACGAGCAGTACTTC.

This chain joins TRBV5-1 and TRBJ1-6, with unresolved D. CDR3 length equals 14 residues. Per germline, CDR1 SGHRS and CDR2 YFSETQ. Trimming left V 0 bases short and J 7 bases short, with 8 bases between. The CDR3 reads CASSLGSRNSPLHF. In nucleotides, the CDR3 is TGCGCCAGCAGCTTGGGTTCGCGGAATTCACCCCTCCACTTT.

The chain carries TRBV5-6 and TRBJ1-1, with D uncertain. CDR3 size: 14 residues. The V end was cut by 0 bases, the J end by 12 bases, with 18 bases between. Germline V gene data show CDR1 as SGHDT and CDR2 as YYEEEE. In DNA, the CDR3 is TGTGCCAGCAGCTTGGAGGACCTAGTCCCGGGGACTTTCTTT. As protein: CASSLEDLVPGTFF.

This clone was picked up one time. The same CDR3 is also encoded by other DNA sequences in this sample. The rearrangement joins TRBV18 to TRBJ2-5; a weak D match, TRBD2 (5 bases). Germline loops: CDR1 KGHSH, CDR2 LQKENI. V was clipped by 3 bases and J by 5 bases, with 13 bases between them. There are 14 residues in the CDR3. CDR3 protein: CASSPRAGEETQYF. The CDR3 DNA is TGTGCCAGCTCACCCCGGGCTGGGGAGGAGACCCAGTACTTC.

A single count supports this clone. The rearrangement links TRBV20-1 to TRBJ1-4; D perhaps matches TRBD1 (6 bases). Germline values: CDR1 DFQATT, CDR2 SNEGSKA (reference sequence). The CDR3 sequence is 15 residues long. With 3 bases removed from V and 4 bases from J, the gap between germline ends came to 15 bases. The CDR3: CSASPIDRYNEKLFF. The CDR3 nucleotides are TGCAGTGCTAGTCCGATCGACAGGTATAATGAAAAACTGTTTTTT.

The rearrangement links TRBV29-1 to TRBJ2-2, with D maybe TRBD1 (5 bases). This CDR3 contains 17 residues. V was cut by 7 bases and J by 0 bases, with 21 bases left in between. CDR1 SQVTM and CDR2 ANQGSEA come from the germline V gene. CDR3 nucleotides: TGCAGCGGGGCCTATTCGTGGACACTTTCGAACACCGGGGAGCTGTTTTTT. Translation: CSGAYSWTLSNTGELFF.

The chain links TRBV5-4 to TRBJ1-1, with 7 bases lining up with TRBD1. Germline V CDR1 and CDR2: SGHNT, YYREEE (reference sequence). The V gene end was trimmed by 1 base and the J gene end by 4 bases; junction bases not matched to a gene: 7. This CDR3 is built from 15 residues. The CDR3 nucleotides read TGTGCCAGCAGCTTGAAAGGGGGCTCCTCCACTGAAGCTTTCTTT. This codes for CASSLKGGSSTEAFF.

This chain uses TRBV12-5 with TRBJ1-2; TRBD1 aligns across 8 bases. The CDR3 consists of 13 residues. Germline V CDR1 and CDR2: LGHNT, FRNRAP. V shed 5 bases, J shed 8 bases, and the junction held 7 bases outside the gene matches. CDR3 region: CASGVDRVAGYTF. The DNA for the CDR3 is TGTGCTAGTGGTGTGGACAGGGTGGCCGGCTACACCTTC.